This T cell receptor beta chain was recovered during a study of blood T cell repertoires in COVID-19. The overall study: COVID-19 samples collected from the United States, Italy and Spain covered acute and convalescent phases. T cells, B-cell-depleted T cells, or PBMCs provided the cDNA or gDNA that served as material.

CDR1 and CDR2 from the germline V gene are SGDLS and YYNGEE. With 0 bases removed from V and 4 bases from J, the gap between germline ends came to 17 bases. The CDR3 sequence is 17 residues long. Data came from immunoSEQ multiplex PCR; TCRdb stores just in-frame clones and leaves some out. This repertoire shows approximately 300,000 clones, about nine tenths found once; its top ten account for 2.2%. The rearrangement uses TRBV9 and TRBJ2-1, with a tentative D call TRBD2 (5 bases). Sequencing was performed on peripheral blood. The TCR comes from a woman in her forties or fifties who had recovered from COVID-19. The CDR3 is CASSVAWTEGPYNEQFF. CDR3 DNA: TGTGCCAGCAGCGTAGCTTGGACTGAAGGACCTTACAATGAGCAGTTCTTC. Full variable domain (rest looked up from reference TRBV9 and TRBJ2-1): DSGVTQTPKHLITATGQRVTLRCSPRSGDLSVYWYQQSLDQGLQFLIQYYNGEERAKGNILERFSAQQFPDLHSELNLSSLELGDSALYFCASSVAWTEGPYNEQFFGPGTRLTVL.